One T cell receptor (beta chain) is described in this entry. Germline CDR1 and CDR2: SGDLS and YYNGEE. Between the trimmed V and J ends, which lost 4 bases and 7 bases, there was a span of 15 bases. This CDR3 has 14 residues. Per the authors' pipeline: Reference gene primers were amplified, and this amplification served to estimate nucleated cell counts. The protocol was immunoSEQ multiplex PCR, while the TCRdb copy is restricted to in-frame clones and leaves out a portion. The V and J calls and the clone size are those of that table, but D and trimming were determined from the DNA. The sample yields over 70,000 clones, more than 65% seen once. The data were obtained in a study of blood T cell repertoires in COVID-19. Study-wide background: Sites across the United States, Italy and Spain contributed samples from acute and convalescent COVID-19. Sources were T cells, B-cell-depleted T cells, or PBMCs; the material itself was cDNA or gDNA.

The sequence derives from a woman aged 80 or over with active or convalescent COVID-19. The sequenced material came from peripheral blood. This chain uses TRBV9 with TRBJ1-5; maybe TRBD1 (5 bases). The chain's CDR3 is CASSRTGGGQPQHF. In nucleotides, the CDR3 is TGTGCCAGCAGCCGTACAGGAGGAGGGCAGCCCCAGCATTTT. Variable domain in full (rest from reference TRBV9 and TRBJ1-5): DSGVTQTPKHLITATGQRVTLRCSPRSGDLSVYWYQQSLDQGLQFLIQYYNGEERAKGNILERFSAQQFPDLHSELNLSSLELGDSALYFCASSRTGGGQPQHFGDGTRLSIL.